This record covers a single T cell receptor beta chain. As yet, its antigen is unknown. Profiling relied on immunoSEQ multiplex PCR, and the TCRdb table lists in-frame clones only, not all of them. The table includes about 440,000 clones, around 90% detected once. There are 15 residues in the CDR3. Germline V CDR1 and CDR2: MNHEY, SVGAGI. Trimming shortened V by 6 bases and J by 1 base, and 16 bases separated the two germline ends. These data originate in a study of Ad26.COV2.S vaccination and SARS-CoV-2 variants. Overall study: Vaccine-arm donor from the placebo-controlled COV1001 Ad26.COV2.S trial.

Sample treatment: some 20 received Ad26.COV2.S at low or high dose, single or two shots; roughly five received placebo; per-sample allocation not given. The investigators took samples on day 63 after the first vaccine or placebo injection. Findings and caveats of the study: The study found higher spike-specific TCR breadth in vaccine than placebo recipients. Researchers reported similar non-spike TCR breadth in vaccine and placebo recipients.

Sequenced here: peripheral blood, sampled in a trial of Ad26.COV2.S vaccine versus placebo. The V call is TRBV6-5, the J call TRBJ2-7; D assignment may be TRBD1 or TRBD2 (6 bases each). The receptor was derived from a person between 18 and 65 years old who received the Ad26.COV2.S COVID-19 vaccine or a placebo. Here the CDR3 DNA reads TGTGCCAGCAGCCAGGGGCCGGGACTTTCCTACGAGCAGTACTTC. This gives the protein CASSQGPGLSYEQYF.